This TCR beta chain was documented in a study of response to subunit inactivated influenza vaccine. TCRdb reanalysed the RT-PCR reads using MiXCR and keeps one entry per CDR3 protein. Here the sample spans hundreds of thousands of distinct CDR3 sequences, 11% being singletons. This clonotype has a count of ten or more. In germline, CDR1 is SGHRS, CDR2 YFSETQ. There are 15 residues in the CDR3. V was clipped by 4 bases and J by 4 bases; unmatched bases: 5. This sample was also put to use in a study of T cells expressing NK-cell markers. That paper states: It was by 5'RACE template switching with UMIs that TCR beta cDNA was made. The CD3+CD56-NKG2C+ fraction of a handful of donors was likewise dominated by these clonotypes. The HCMV specificity of the expanded NKG2C+ T cell clones stayed unresolved.

This chain joins TRBV5-1 and TRBJ2-5; 12 bases line up with TRBD1. This specimen consisted of PBMCs from blood, obtained on the day of vaccination. The origin of this receptor is a man in his forties or fifties who received an inactivated influenza vaccine. CDR3 in DNA: TGCGCCAGCAGCAAGGGACAGGGGGCCGTAGAGACCCAGTACTTC. Its translation: CASSKGQGAVETQYF.